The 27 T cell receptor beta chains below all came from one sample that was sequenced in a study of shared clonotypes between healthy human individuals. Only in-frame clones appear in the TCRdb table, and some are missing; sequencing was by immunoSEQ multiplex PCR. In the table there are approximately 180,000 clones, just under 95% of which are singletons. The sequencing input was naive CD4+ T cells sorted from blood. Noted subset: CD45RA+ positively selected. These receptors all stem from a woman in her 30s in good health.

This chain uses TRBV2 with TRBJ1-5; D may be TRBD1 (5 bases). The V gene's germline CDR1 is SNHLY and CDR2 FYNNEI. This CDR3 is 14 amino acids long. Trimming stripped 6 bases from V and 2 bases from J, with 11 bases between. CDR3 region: CASSADSGNQPQHF. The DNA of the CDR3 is TGTGCCAGCAGCGCCGACAGTGGCAATCAGCCCCAGCATTTT.

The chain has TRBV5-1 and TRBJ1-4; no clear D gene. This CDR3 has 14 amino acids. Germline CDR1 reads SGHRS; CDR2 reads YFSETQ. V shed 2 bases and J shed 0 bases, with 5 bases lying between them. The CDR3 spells CASSFDPTNEKLFF. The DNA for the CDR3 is TGCGCCAGCAGCTTCGATCCAACTAATGAAAAACTGTTTTTT.

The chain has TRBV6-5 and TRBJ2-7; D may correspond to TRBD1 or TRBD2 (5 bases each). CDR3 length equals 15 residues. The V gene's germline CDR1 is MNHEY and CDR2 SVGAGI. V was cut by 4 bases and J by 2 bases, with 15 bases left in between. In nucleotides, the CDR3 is TGTGCCAGCAGTTGGGCCCGGGGCCAAACCTACGAGCAGTACTTC. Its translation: CASSWARGQTYEQYF.

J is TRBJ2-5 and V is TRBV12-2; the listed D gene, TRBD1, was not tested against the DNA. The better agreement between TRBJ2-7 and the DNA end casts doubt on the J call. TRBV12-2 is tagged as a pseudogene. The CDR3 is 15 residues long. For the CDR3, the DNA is TGTGCAAGTCGCTTAGGGGCCAGGGTAATGTTCGAGCAGTACTTC. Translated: CASRLGARVMFEQYF.

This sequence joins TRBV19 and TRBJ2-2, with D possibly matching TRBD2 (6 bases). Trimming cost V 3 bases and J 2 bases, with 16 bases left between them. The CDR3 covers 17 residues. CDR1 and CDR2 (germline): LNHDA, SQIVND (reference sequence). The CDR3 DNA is TGTGCCAGTAGTATGGGGGGACGGCCAGGAAACACCGGGGAGCTGTTTTTT. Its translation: CASSMGGRPGNTGELFF.

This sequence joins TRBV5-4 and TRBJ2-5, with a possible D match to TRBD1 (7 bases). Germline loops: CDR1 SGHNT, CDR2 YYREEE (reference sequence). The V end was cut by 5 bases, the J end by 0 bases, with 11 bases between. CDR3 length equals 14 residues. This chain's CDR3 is CASSPGGYQETQYF. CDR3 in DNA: TGTGCCAGCAGTCCAGGGGGGTACCAAGAGACCCAGTACTTC.

CDR3 loop: CGTGGLGEQYF. CDR3 in DNA: TGTGGGACAGGGGGCCTCGGCGAGCAGTACTTC. This rearrangement joins TRBV28 to TRBJ2-7; 11 nucleotides line up with TRBD1. Germline CDR1 and CDR2: MDHEN and SYDVKM. This CDR3 is built from 11 residues.

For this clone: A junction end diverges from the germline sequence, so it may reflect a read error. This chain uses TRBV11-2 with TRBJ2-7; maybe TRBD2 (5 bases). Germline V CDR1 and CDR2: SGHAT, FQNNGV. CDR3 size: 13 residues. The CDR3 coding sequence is TGTGTCAGCACCACGGTCTACCGGGGCGAGCAGTACTTC. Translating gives CVSTTVYRGEQYF.

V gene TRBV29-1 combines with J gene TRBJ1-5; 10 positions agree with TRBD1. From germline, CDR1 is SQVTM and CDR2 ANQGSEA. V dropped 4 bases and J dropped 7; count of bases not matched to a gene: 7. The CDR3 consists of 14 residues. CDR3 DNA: TGCAGCGTTGGAGGACAGGGGGTCGGCCAGCCCCAGCATTTT. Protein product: CSVGGQGVGQPQHF.

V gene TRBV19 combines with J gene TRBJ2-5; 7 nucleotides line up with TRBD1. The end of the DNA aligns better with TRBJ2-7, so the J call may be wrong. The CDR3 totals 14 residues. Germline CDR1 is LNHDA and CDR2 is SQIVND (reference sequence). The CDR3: CASSQQGTSYEQYF. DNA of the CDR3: TGTGCCAGTAGTCAACAGGGGACCTCCTACGAGCAGTACTTC.

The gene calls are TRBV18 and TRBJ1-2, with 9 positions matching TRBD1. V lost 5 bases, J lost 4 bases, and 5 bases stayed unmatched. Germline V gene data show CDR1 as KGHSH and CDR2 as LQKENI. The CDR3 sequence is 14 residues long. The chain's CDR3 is CASSAGQGVYGYTF. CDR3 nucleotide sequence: TGTGCCAGCTCAGCGGGACAGGGTGTCTATGGCTACACCTTC.

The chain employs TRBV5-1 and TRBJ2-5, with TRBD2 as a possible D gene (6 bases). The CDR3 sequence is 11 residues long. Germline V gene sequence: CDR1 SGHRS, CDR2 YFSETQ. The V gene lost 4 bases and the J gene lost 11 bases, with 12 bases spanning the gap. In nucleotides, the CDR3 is TGCGCCAGCAGCGGCGCACGGGGGCAGTACTTC. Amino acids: CASSGARGQYF. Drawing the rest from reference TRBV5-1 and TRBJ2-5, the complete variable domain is KAGVTQTPRYLIKTRGQQVTLSCSPISGHRSVSWYQQTPGQGLQFLFEYFSETQRNKGNFPGRFSGRQFSNSRSEMNVSTLELGDSALYLCASSGARGQYFGPGTRLLVL.

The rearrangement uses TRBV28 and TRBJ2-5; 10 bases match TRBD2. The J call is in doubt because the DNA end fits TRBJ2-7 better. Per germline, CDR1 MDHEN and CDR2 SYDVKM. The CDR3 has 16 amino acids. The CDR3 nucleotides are TGTGCCAGCAGTTTAGGGTTAGCGGGAGGAGGCTACGAGCAGTACTTC. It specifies CASSLGLAGGGYEQYF.

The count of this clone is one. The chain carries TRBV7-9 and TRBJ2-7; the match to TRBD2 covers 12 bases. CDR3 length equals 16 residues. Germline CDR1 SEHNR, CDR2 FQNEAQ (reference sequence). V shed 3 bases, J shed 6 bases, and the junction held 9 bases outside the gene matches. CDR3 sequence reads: CASSLGMGLAGPEQYF. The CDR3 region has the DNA TGTGCCAGCAGCTTGGGAATGGGACTAGCGGGCCCCGAGCAGTACTTC.

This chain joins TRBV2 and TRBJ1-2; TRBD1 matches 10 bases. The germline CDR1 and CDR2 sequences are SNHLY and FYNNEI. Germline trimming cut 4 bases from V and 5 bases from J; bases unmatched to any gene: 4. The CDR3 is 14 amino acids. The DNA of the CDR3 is TGTGCCAGCAGTGGACAGGGGGCTGAGTATGGCTACACCTTC. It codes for CASSGQGAEYGYTF.

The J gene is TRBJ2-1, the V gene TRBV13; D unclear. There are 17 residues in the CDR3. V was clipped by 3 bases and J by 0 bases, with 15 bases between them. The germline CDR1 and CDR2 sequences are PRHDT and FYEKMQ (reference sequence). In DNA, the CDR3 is TGTGCCAGCAGCTTCCTAGGAGCGATACCCTCCTACAATGAGCAGTTCTTC. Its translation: CASSFLGAIPSYNEQFF.

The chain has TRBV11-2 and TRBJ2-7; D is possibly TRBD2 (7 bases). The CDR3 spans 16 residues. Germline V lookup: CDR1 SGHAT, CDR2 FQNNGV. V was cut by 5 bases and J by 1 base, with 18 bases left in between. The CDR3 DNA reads TGTGCCAGCAGCCAGAGTGGGGGGGCCGCATCCTACGAGCAGTACTTC. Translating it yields CASSQSGGAASYEQYF.

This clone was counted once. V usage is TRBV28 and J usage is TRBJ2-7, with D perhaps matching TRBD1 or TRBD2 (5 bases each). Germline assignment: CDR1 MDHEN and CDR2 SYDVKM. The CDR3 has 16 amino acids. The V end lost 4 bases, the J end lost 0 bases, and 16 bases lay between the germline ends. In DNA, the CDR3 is TGTGCCAGCAGTTCCCCGGGACGATGGGGCTCCTACGAGCAGTACTTC. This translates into CASSSPGRWGSYEQYF. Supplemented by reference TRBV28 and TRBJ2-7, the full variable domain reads DVKVTQSSRYLVKRTGEKVFLECVQDMDHENMFWYRQDPGLGLRLIYFSYDVKMKEKGDIPEGYSVSREKKERFSLILESASTNQTSMYLCASSSPGRWGSYEQYFGPGTRLTVT.

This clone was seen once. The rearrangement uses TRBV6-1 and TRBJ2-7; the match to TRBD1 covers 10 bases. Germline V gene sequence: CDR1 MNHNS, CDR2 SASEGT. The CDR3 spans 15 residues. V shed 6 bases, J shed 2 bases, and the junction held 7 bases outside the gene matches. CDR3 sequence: CASRIGTGEAYEQYF. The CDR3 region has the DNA TGTGCCAGCAGGATCGGGACAGGGGAAGCCTACGAGCAGTACTTC.

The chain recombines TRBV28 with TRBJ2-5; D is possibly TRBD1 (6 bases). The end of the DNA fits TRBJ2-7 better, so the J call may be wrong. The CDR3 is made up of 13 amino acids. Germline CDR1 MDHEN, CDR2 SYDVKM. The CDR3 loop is CASSLTGRYEQYF. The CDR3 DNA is TGTGCCAGCAGTTTAACAGGGCGCTACGAGCAGTACTTC.

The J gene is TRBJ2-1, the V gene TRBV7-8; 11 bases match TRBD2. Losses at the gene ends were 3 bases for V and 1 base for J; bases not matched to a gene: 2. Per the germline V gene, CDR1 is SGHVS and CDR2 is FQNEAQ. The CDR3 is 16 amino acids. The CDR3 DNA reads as TGTGCCAGCAGCTTGGTAGCGGGAGGGTCCTACAATGAGCAGTTCTTC. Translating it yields CASSLVAGGSYNEQFF.

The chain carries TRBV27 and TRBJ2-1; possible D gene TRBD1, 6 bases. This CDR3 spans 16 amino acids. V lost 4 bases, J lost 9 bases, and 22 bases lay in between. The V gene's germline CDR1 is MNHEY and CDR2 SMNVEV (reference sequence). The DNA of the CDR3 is TGTGCCAGCAGTTCCTCTTGGACAGTTCCACAAGGTGAGCAGTTCTTC. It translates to CASSSSWTVPQGEQFF.

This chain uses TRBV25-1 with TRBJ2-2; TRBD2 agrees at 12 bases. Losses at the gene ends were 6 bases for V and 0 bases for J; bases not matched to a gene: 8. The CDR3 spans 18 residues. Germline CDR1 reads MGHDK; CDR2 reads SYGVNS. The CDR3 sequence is CASRGTSGSSANTGELFF. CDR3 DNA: TGTGCCAGCAGGGGGACTAGCGGGTCTTCCGCGAACACCGGGGAGCTGTTTTTT.

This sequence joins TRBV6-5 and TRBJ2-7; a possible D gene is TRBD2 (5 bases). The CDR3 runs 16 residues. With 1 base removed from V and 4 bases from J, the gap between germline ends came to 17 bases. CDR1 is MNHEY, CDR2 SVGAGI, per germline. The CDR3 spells CASSYLSLDIAYEQYF. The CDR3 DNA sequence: TGTGCCAGCAGTTACTTGTCACTAGACATCGCTTACGAGCAGTACTTC.

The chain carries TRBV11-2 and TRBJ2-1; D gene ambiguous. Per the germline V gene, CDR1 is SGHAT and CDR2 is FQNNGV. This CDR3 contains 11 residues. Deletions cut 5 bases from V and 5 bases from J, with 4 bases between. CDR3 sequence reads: CASSIHNEQFF. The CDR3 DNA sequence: TGTGCCAGCAGCATTCACAATGAGCAGTTCTTC.

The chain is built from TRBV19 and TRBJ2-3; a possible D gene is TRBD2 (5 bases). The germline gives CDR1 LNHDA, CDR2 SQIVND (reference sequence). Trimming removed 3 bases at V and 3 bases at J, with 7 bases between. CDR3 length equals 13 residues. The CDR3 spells CASSMKRTDTQYF. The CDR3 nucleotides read TGTGCCAGTAGTATGAAGCGGACAGATACGCAGTATTTT. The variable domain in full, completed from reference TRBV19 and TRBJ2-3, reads DGGITQSPKYLFRKEGQNVTLSCEQNLNHDAMYWYRQDPGQGLRLIYYSQIVNDFQKGDIAEGYSVSREKKESFPLTVTSAQKNPTAFYLCASSMKRTDTQYFGPGTRLTVL.

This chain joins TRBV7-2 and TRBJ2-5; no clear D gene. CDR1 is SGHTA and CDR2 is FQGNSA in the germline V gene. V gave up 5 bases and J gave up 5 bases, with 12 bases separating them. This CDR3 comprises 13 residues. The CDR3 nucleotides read TGTGCCAGCAGCCCAGGATTATTGGAGACCCAGTACTTC. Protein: CASSPGLLETQYF.